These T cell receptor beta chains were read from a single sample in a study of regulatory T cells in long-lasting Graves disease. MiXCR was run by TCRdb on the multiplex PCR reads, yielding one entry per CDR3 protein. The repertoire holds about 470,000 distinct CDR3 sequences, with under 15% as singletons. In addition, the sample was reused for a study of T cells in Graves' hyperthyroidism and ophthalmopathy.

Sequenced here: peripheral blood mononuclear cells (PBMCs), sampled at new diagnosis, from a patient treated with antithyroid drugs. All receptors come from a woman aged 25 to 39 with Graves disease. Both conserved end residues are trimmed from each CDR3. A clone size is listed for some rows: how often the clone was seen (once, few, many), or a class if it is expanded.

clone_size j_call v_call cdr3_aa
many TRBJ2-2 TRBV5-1 ASSLGGLAGANGELF
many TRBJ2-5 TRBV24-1 ATSEGVMYQETQY
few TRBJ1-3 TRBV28 ASSLTGGGLRSGNTIY
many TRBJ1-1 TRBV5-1 ASSLGGTANTEAF
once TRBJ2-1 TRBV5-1 ASSLTLDTSYNERF
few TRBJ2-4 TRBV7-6 ASSLETGGPRNIQY
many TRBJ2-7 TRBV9 ASSVEQGNNEQY
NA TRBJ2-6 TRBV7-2 ASSGGGDGANVLT
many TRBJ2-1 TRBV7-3 ASSMRVSNEQF
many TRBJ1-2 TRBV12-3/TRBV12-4 ASSPRTYYGYT
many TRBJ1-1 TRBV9 ASSVGLTSGNTEAF
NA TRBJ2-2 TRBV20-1 SYRGNTGELF
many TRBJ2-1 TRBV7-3 ASSLTAGEYNEQF
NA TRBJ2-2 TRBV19 ASSIKNTGELF
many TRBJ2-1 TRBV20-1 SAVTSGTSAYNEQF
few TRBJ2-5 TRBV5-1 ASSLVGRKHQETQY
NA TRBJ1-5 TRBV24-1 ATADSFSNQPQH
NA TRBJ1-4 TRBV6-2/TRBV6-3 ASFSPSERKLF
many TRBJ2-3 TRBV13 ASSTHAGVVDTQY
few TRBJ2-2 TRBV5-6 ASSPDREAVTGELF